The entry below describes one TCR beta chain. This clone is a singleton in its sample. The antigen it binds to is not known. No much larger clone is present one base from it, and per-base qualities are unavailable. At the junction V is shortened by 8 bases and J by 10 bases, with 15 bases in between. CDR1 and CDR2, per the germline V gene, are KGHSH and LQKENI. Including cysteine and phenylalanine, the CDR3 has 12 amino acids. This entry keeps only the CDR3 DNA: 36 bases, framed from base 1. Library construction relied on the immunoSEQ multiplex PCR assay. Drawn from immuneACCESS, this table holds only the in-frame rearrangements with V and J called that TCRdb kept. Clones are partly lost; checked studies trace under half to an unresolved V gene and leave the rest unexplained. Recorded for this sample are over 10,000 clones; 95% of them occurred a single time. Together, the top ten hold approximately 8% of the sample.

The record originates from a study of technical replicates of blood from a handful of donors (dated by TCRdb to about 2017). The sample taken for sequencing was PBMCs. The receptor was derived from a human donor in good health. The chain joins TRBV18 to TRBJ2-1; the D segment could be TRBD2, given 6 matching bases. The CDR3 reads CASSTSLGEQFF. The DNA sequence follows: TGTGCCAGCAGTACTAGCTTGGGCGAGCAGTTCTTC.